What follows are 9 T cell receptor beta chains derived from one specimen sequenced in a study of shared clonotypes between healthy human individuals. TCRdb keeps only in-frame clones here, not all; method: immunoSEQ multiplex PCR. The sample includes millions of clones, approximately 95% of them seen just once. Input material: naive CD4+ T cells sorted from blood. Documented subset: CD45RA+ positively selected. The receptors derive from a man aged 18 to 29 in good health.

The chain is built from TRBV5-4 and TRBJ2-1; 8 positions agree with TRBD2. CDR1 is SGHNT, CDR2 YYREEE, per germline (reference sequence). J was trimmed by 3 bases and V by 5 bases; bases with no gene match: 7. The CDR3 is 15 residues long. In DNA, the CDR3 is TGTGCCAGCAGTCCAGCTAGCGGGTTCTACAATGAGCAGTTCTTC. Translating gives CASSPASGFYNEQFF.

The CDR3 protein is CASSQDQGTYRETQYF. CDR3 in DNA: TGTGCCAGCAGCCAAGATCAGGGGACCTACCGGGAGACCCAGTACTTC. The chain recombines TRBV14 with TRBJ2-5; maybe TRBD1 (6 bases). The germline gives CDR1 SGHDN, CDR2 FVKESK. This CDR3 region has 16 residues. Trimming took 0 bases from V and 5 from J, leaving 16 bases between them.

The V and J genes are TRBV10-3 and TRBJ2-7; 12 bases line up with TRBD1. CDR3 length: 12 residues. V shed 11 bases, J shed 7 bases, and the junction held 6 bases outside the gene matches. Germline loops: CDR1 ENHRY, CDR2 SYGVKD. CDR3 loop: CAGGTGGVEQYF. CDR3 bases: TGTGCCGGGGGGACAGGGGGCGTTGAGCAGTACTTC.

The gene calls are TRBV4-1 and TRBJ2-2; TRBD1 matches at 9 bases. Per germline, CDR1 MGHRA and CDR2 YSYEKL. The CDR3 is made up of 18 amino acids. Trimming took 3 bases from V and 2 from J; bases not matched to a gene: 10. The chain's CDR3 is CASSHRPGQGDNTGELFF. The CDR3 DNA reads TGCGCCAGCAGCCACCGTCCGGGACAGGGAGATAACACCGGGGAGCTGTTTTTT.

The rearrangement uses TRBV11-2 and TRBJ2-7, with a weak D call TRBD2 (5 bases). Looked up from germline, CDR1 is SGHAT and CDR2 is FQNNGV. The CDR3 has 15 amino acids. V was cut by 5 bases and J by 1 base, with 15 bases left in between. CDR3: CASSPRETPSYEQYF. CDR3 nucleotide sequence: TGTGCCAGCAGCCCTAGGGAGACCCCTTCCTACGAGCAGTACTTC.

The chain recombines TRBV5-1 with TRBJ2-3; TRBD2 aligns across 12 bases. The V segment lost 0 bases and the J segment 6 bases; nucleotides outside the gene matches: 2. From germline, CDR1 is SGHRS and CDR2 YFSETQ. The CDR3 has 15 amino acids. This CDR3 reads CASSLGTSGVDTQYF. DNA of the CDR3: TGCGCCAGCAGCTTGGGGACTAGCGGGGTCGATACGCAGTATTTT.

The V call is TRBV6-5, the J call TRBJ2-7, with 8 nucleotides matching TRBD1. This CDR3 is built from 12 residues. V lost 9 bases, J lost 6 bases, and 7 bases stayed unmatched. The germline V gene encodes CDR1 MNHEY and CDR2 SVGAGI. In DNA form, the CDR3 reads TGTGCCAGGGGGGGACAGGCGGTCGAGCAGTACTTC. Its translation is CARGGQAVEQYF.

The chain uses TRBV9 and TRBJ2-3, with TRBD1 as a possible D gene (5 bases). The CDR3 spans 15 residues. V lost 2 bases, J lost 3 bases, and 13 bases lay in between. Germline CDR1 is SGDLS and CDR2 is YYNGEE. CDR3 sequence (DNA): TGTGCCAGCAGCGTTAGGGGTGTCAGGACAGATACGCAGTATTTT. Translating gives CASSVRGVRTDTQYF.

This rearrangement joins TRBV11-2 to TRBJ1-2, with a weak D call TRBD1 (5 bases). Germline V lookup: CDR1 SGHAT, CDR2 FQNNGV. The V and J ends lost 0 bases and 8 bases respectively, with 10 bases between them. CDR3 length: 13 residues. Here the CDR3 DNA reads TGTGCCAGCAGCTTAGATCGGGGGAAAGGCTACACCTTC. It encodes CASSLDRGKGYTF.